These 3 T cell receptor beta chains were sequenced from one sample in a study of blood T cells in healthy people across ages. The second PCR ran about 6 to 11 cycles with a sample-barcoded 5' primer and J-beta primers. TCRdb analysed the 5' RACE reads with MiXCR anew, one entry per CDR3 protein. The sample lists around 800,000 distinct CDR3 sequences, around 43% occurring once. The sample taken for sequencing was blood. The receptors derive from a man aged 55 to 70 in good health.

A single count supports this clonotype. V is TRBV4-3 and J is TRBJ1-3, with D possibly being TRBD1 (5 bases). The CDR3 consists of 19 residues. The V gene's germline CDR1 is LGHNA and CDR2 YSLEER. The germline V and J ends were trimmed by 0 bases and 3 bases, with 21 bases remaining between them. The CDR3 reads CASSQDPSGRAPVGNTIYF. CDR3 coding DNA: TGCGCCAGCAGCCAAGATCCTAGTGGCAGGGCCCCAGTTGGAAACACCATATATTTT.

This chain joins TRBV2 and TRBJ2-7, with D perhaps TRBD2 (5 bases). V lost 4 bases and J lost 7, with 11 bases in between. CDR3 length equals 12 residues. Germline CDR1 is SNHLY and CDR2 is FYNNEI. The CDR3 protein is CASSGLAIEQYF. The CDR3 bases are TGTGCCAGCAGTGGGCTAGCTATTGAGCAGTACTTC.

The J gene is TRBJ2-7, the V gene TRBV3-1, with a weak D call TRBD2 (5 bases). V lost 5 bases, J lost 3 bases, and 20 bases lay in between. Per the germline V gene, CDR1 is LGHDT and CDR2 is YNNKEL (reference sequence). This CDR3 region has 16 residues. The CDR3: CASSSFGEIGNYEQYF. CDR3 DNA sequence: TGTGCCAGCAGCTCTTTTGGGGAAATCGGGAACTACGAGCAGTACTTC.